This TCR beta chain was recovered during a study of control samples from healthy donors and cancer patients. Germline CDR1 and CDR2: MNHEY and SVGAGI. The CDR3 has 13 amino acids. With 8 bases removed from V and 4 bases from J, the gap between germline ends came to 11 bases. The data were produced by immunoSEQ multiplex PCR, yet TCRdb's version contains in-frame clones alone and is incomplete. The sample consists of some 150,000 clones, around 94% of them appearing once. This rearrangement joins TRBV6-5 to TRBJ2-2, with D uncertain. The specimen sequenced was blood. The TCR was taken from a man aged 40-49 years in good health. CDR3 sequence: CASGAVSTGELFF. The CDR3 DNA reads as TGTGCCAGCGGAGCCGTGAGCACCGGGGAGCTGTTTTTT.